These T cell receptor beta chains were read from a single sample in a study of OX40 agonist ivuxolimab in advanced cancers. Sequencing was performed with immunoSEQ multiplex PCR; in TCRdb, only in-frame clones are kept and a portion is missing. The sample carries about 82,000 clones, approximately 82% recorded once. The sequenced sample was CD4+ or CD8+ T cells sorted from blood, obtained in a trial of the OX40 agonist ivuxolimab. The receptor source for this set is an adult with an advanced solid tumor such as melanoma, head and neck, liver or kidney cancer. CDR3s include the opening cysteine and the closing phenylalanine or tryptophan. Each record gives: V gene, J gene, D gene, clone size, CDR3 protein, CDR3 DNA. D genes are given only for firm matches. Size is omitted from some rows. Given values are once, few, many or a class for expanded clones.

>TRBV19|TRBJ1-5|-|-
CASRSGTGTVEPNQPQHF
TGTGCCAGTAGGTCAGGGACGGGGACCGTCGAACCCAATCAGCCCCAGCATTTT
>TRBV7-2|TRBJ1-2|TRBD1|-
CASSGGDSGSYGYTF
TGTGCCAGCAGCGGGGGGGACAGCGGTTCCTATGGCTACACCTTC
>TRBV7-9|TRBJ2-4|-|-
CASSLGAGVAKNIQYF
TGTGCCAGCAGCCTAGGCGCAGGAGTAGCCAAAAACATTCAGTACTTC
>TRBV5-8|TRBJ1-1|TRBD1|-
CASSPLRQGNTEAFF
TGTGCCAGCAGCCCCCTAAGACAGGGGAACACTGAAGCTTTCTTT
>TRBV5-1|TRBJ1-1|TRBD1|-
CASSLGQVGDTEAFF
TGCGCCAGCAGCCTAGGACAGGTAGGGGACACTGAAGCTTTCTTT
>TRBV19|TRBJ1-6|-|-
CASSIESPLSSPLHF
TGTGCCAGTAGTATAGAAAGTCCCTTGAGTTCACCCCTCCACTTT
>TRBV5-4|TRBJ2-1|-|-
CASSPTGINEQFF
TGTGCCAGCAGCCCTACAGGGATCAATGAGCAGTTCTTC
>TRBV6-1|TRBJ2-5|TRBD2|few
CASSLAGGWETQYF
TGTGCCAGCAGTCTAGCGGGGGGATGGGAGACCCAGTACTTC
>TRBV7-6|TRBJ1-1|TRBD1|few
CASSPYRGAEAFF
TGTGCCAGCAGCCCCTACAGGGGGGCTGAAGCTTTCTTT
>TRBV6-5|TRBJ2-1|-|-
CASSRPGPNEQFF
TGTGCCAGCAGTCGTCCGGGACCCAATGAGCAGTTCTTC
>TRBV4-1|TRBJ1-2|-|few
CASSHGEDTGGYTF
TGCGCCAGCAGCCACGGGGAGGACACGGGAGGCTACACCTTC
>TRBV10-3|TRBJ1-4|-|-
CASKGSGDEKLFF
TGTGCCAGCAAGGGTTCGGGGGATGAAAAACTGTTTTTT
>TRBV7-2|TRBJ1-3|TRBD1|-
CASSPRTGSSGNTIYF
TGTGCCAGCAGCCCCCGGACAGGCAGCTCTGGAAACACCATATATTTT
>TRBV6-1|TRBJ1-1|-|-
CASSTQENTEAFF
TGTGCCAGCAGTACCCAGGAGAACACTGAAGCTTTCTTT
>TRBV2|TRBJ2-7|-|-
CASSLGVSYEQYF
TGTGCCAGCAGTTTAGGGGTTTCCTACGAGCAGTACTTC
>TRBV5-5|TRBJ2-7|-|-
CASTSFGSGTYEQYF
TGTGCCAGCACCTCTTTTGGTAGCGGAACCTACGAGCAGTACTTC
>TRBV10-1|TRBJ2-6|-|once
CASSACPGTRYSGANVLTF
TGCGCCAGCAGTGCGTGCCCCGGGACTCGCTACTCTGGGGCCAACGTCCTGACTTTC
>TRBV6-1|TRBJ1-2|TRBD1|-
CAGGSTGVAYGYTF
TGTGCCGGAGGGAGTACAGGGGTTGCCTATGGCTACACCTTC